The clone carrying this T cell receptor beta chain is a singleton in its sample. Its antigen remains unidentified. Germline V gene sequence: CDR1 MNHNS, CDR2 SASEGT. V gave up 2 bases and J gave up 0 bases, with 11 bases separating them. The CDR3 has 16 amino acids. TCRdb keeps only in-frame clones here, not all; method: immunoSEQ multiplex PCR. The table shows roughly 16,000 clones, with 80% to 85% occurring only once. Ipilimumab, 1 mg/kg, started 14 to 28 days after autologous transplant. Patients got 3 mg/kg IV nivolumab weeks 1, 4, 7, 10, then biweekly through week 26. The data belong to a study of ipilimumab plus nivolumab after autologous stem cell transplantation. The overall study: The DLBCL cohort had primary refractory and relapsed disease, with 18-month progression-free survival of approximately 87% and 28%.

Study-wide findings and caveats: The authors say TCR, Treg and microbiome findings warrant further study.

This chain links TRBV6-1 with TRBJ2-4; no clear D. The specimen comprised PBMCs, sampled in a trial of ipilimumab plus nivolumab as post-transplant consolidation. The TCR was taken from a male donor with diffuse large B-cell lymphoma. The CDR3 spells CASSEIGFAAKNIQYF. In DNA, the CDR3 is TGTGCCAGCAGTGAAATCGGGTTTGCAGCCAAAAACATTCAGTACTTC.